The rows below give T cell receptor beta chains drawn from one sample of a study of control samples from healthy donors and cancer patients. Measured with immunoSEQ multiplex PCR; TCRdb has only the in-frame clones, and not every one. The data hold about 180,000 clones, with around 89% observed a single time. The sample comprised blood. These receptors were collected from a woman between 50 and 59 years old in good health. The CDR3 runs from the conserved cysteine through the conserved F or W. The D gene is left open where the match is weak. A row's size may be missing; if present it is once, few, many or a size class.

d_call clone_size j_call v_call cdr3_aa cdr3_nt
- - TRBJ1-2 TRBV30 CAWSAARYGYTF TGTGCCTGGAGTGCCGCTCGATATGGCTACACCTTC
TRBD1 once TRBJ1-5 TRBV6-5 CASTIQGGNQPQHF TGTGCCAGCACCATACAGGGGGGCAATCAGCCCCAGCATTTT
- few TRBJ2-7 TRBV19 CASSIDGGEQYF TGTGCCAGTAGTATAGATGGAGGCGAGCAGTACTTC
TRBD1 - TRBJ1-1 TRBV5-1 CASGDRGETEAFF TGCGCCAGCGGGGACAGAGGAGAAACTGAAGCTTTCTTT
TRBD1 - TRBJ1-1 TRBV4-1 CASSRYRGGDTEAFF TGCGCCAGCAGCCGCTACAGGGGCGGGGACACTGAAGCTTTCTTT
- - TRBJ1-6 TRBV7-8 CASSFTNRVDSPLHF TGTGCCAGCAGCTTTACGAATCGGGTGGATTCACCCCTCCACTTT
TRBD2 - TRBJ2-7 TRBV6-2/TRBV6-3 CASSNRPLAGVFEQYF TGTGCCAGCAGTAACCGGCCACTGGCGGGAGTTTTCGAGCAGTACTTC
- - TRBJ1-6 TRBV7-9 CASSLDWVGNSPLHF TGTGCCAGCAGCCTAGATTGGGTCGGTAATTCACCCCTCCACTTT
- - TRBJ2-5 TRBV5-1 CASSWGQGPRSETQYF TGCGCCAGCAGCTGGGGGCAGGGCCCGAGGTCAGAGACCCAGTACTTC
- - TRBJ2-7 TRBV2 CARRDTNYEQYF TGTGCCAGACGGGACACGAACTACGAGCAGTACTTC
- - TRBJ1-1 TRBV29-1 CSVVDTNTEAFF TGCAGCGTTGTAGACACGAACACTGAAGCTTTCTTT
TRBD1 once TRBJ2-3 TRBV19 CASSIGGGGEADTQYF TGTGCCAGTAGTATAGGAGGGGGCGGCGAGGCAGATACGCAGTATTTT
- - TRBJ1-4 TRBV15 CATGTQNEKLFF TGTGCCACCGGCACCCAAAATGAAAAACTGTTTTTT
- - TRBJ1-2 TRBV6-5 CASRLDRNYGYTF TGTGCCAGCAGGCTCGACAGGAACTATGGCTACACCTTC
- - TRBJ1-2 TRBV12-3/TRBV12-4 CASSFPGREGYTF TGTGCCAGCAGTTTCCCGGGCAGGGAGGGCTACACCTTC
- - TRBJ1-1 TRBV5-1 CASSVTGLNTEAFF TGCGCCAGCAGCGTGACGGGGCTGAACACTGAAGCTTTCTTT
- few TRBJ1-2 TRBV7-3 CASSDGLGGYTF TGTGCCAGCAGCGACGGACTGGGTGGCTACACCTTC
TRBD1 - TRBJ1-4 TRBV27 CASSFQGQGEKLFF TGTGCCAGCAGTTTCCAAGGACAGGGGGAAAAACTGTTTTTT
- - TRBJ2-1 TRBV7-2 CASRDNSGRSYNEQFF TGTGCCAGCAGGGACAATAGCGGCCGCTCCTACAATGAGCAGTTCTTC
TRBD2 - TRBJ2-3 TRBV5-5 CASSLAPTSGGADTQYF TGTGCCAGCAGCTTGGCCCCAACTAGCGGGGGGGCAGATACGCAGTATTTT
- - TRBJ2-5 TRBV5-6 CASSLEETQYF TGTGCCAGCAGCTTAGAAGAGACCCAGTACTTC
TRBD1 - TRBJ2-7 TRBV3-1/TRBV3-2 CASSLRATGGNNEQYF TGTGCCAGCAGCCTTCGAGCGACAGGGGGTAACAACGAGCAGTACTTC
- - TRBJ2-1 TRBV29-1 CSVGGQGQFF TGCAGCGTTGGGGGTCAGGGACAGTTCTTC
- - TRBJ1-6 TRBV5-1 CASSSTGSRLNSPLHF TGCGCCAGCAGCTCCACCGGGAGCAGGTTGAATTCACCCCTCCACTTT
TRBD1 - TRBJ1-2 TRBV3-1/TRBV3-2 CASSPRDRELLGYTF TGTGCCAGCAGCCCCCGGGACAGGGAGCTTTTGGGCTACACCTTC
- - TRBJ1-5 TRBV9 CASSSSGGSWDNQPQHF TGTGCCAGCAGCTCGTCGGGAGGAAGTTGGGACAATCAGCCCCAGCATTTT
- - TRBJ1-1 TRBV3-1/TRBV3-2 CASSPLSGNTEAFF TGTGCCAGCAGCCCTCTATCGGGGAACACTGAAGCTTTCTTT
- - TRBJ2-1 TRBV30 CAWSVRGTLGSEQFF TGTGCCTGGAGTGTACGGGGGACCCTAGGGAGTGAGCAGTTCTTC
- - TRBJ2-1 TRBV20-1 CSARKDEQFF TGCAGTGCTAGAAAGGATGAGCAGTTCTTC
TRBD1 - TRBJ1-1 TRBV7-8 CASSPNGQGARAFF TGTGCCAGCAGCCCGAACGGACAGGGGGCGAGAGCTTTCTTT
TRBD1 - TRBJ1-1 TRBV24-1 CATSDHGQGATGAFF TGTGCCACCAGTGACCACGGACAGGGGGCGACGGGAGCTTTCTTT
- - TRBJ2-1 TRBV4-3 CASSQSSEQFF TGCGCCAGCAGCCAGTCTAGTGAGCAGTTCTTC
TRBD1 once TRBJ2-7 TRBV6-5 CASTQTGERNEQYF TGTGCCAGCACCCAGACAGGGGAAAGAAACGAGCAGTACTTC
- - TRBJ2-3 TRBV20-1 CSASLRATSTDTQYF TGCAGTGCTAGTCTCAGGGCAACTAGCACAGATACGCAGTATTTT
- - TRBJ2-1 TRBV11-3 CASSRTGTIDNEQFF TGTGCCAGCAGCCGCACCGGGACGATCGACAATGAGCAGTTCTTC
- - TRBJ2-5 TRBV5-1 CASSPGPEAETQYF TGCGCCAGCAGCCCGGGCCCGGAGGCCGAGACCCAGTACTTC
TRBD2 - TRBJ2-1 TRBV7-3 CASSRGGDYNEQFF TGTGCCAGCAGCCGCGGGGGGGACTACAATGAGCAGTTCTTC
TRBD1 - TRBJ1-5 TRBV19 CASSIQGGNQPQHF TGTGCCAGTAGTATCCAGGGGGGAAATCAGCCCCAGCATTTT
- - TRBJ2-7 TRBV21-1 CASSKSSRGEQYF TGTGCCAGCAGCAAATCCTCGCGGGGCGAGCAGTACTTC
- once TRBJ2-4 TRBV30 CAWSVGPGIQYF TGTGCCTGGAGTGTAGGGCCAGGCATTCAGTACTTC
- - TRBJ1-4 TRBV12-1 CASSTQKYNEKLFF TGTGCCAGCAGCACCCAAAAATATAATGAAAAACTGTTTTTT
TRBD1 - TRBJ2-1 TRBV7-9 CASSLDRDNEQFF TGTGCCAGCAGCTTGGACAGGGACAATGAGCAGTTCTTC
TRBD2 - TRBJ2-1 TRBV6-1 CASSEVAGGNEQFF TGTGCCAGCAGTGAAGTAGCGGGAGGTAATGAGCAGTTCTTC
- - TRBJ2-1 TRBV5-1 CASSLEQYYNEQFF TGCGCCAGCAGCTTGGAACAATATTACAATGAGCAGTTCTTC
- - TRBJ1-5 TRBV19 CASSNRYSNQPQHF TGTGCCAGTAGTAACCGGTATAGCAATCAGCCCCAGCATTTT
- - TRBJ2-1 TRBV5-4 CASSLADLAAYNEQFF TGTGCCAGCAGCTTGGCCGACTTAGCGGCGTACAATGAGCAGTTCTTC
- - TRBJ1-6 TRBV11-2 CASSFRGPDNSPLHF TGTGCCAGCAGCTTCAGGGGTCCGGATAATTCACCCCTCCACTTT
TRBD2 - TRBJ2-3 TRBV30 CAWSREGYTDTQYF TGTGCCTGGAGTAGGGAGGGGTACACAGATACGCAGTATTTT
- - TRBJ1-1 TRBV15 CATSRDLRETEAFF TGTGCCACCAGCAGAGACCTTAGAGAAACTGAAGCTTTCTTT
- - TRBJ2-7 TRBV28 CASSLWISYEQYF TGTGCCAGCAGTTTATGGATTTCCTACGAGCAGTACTTC